Each of the 9 T cell receptor beta chains below was sequenced from the same sample in a study of T cell responses to AZD1222 COVID-19 vaccine. The table came from immunoSEQ multiplex PCR; TCRdb's copy has only in-frame clones and leaves some out. Seen here are 150,000 to 200,000 clones, 85% to 95% observed once, and the top ten hold around 1.9%. The input for sequencing was peripheral blood, taken 28 days after the second AZD1222 dose. Every receptor here comes from an adult who received the AZD1222 COVID-19 vaccine.

The CDR3 nucleotides read TGTGCCACCAGCAGGACTGGGGAACCCTACGAGCAGTACTTC. Translated, it gives CATSRTGEPYEQYF. The chain joins TRBV15 to TRBJ2-7; D gene ambiguous. Per germline, CDR1 LNHNV and CDR2 YYDKDF (reference sequence). This CDR3 contains 14 residues. Trimming took 3 bases from V and 2 from J, leaving 11 bases between them.

V is TRBV28 and J is TRBJ1-4; D perhaps matches TRBD1 (5 bases). V shed 8 bases and J shed 6 bases, with 10 bases lying between them. This CDR3 comprises 12 residues. Germline loops: CDR1 MDHEN, CDR2 SYDVKM. The CDR3 here is CASGGDYEKLFF. CDR3 nucleotides: TGTGCCAGCGGGGGGGACTATGAAAAACTGTTTTTT.

This clone was recorded only once. V gene TRBV7-8 combines with J gene TRBJ2-3; possibly TRBD2 for D (7 bases). V was clipped by 5 bases and J by 8 bases, with 20 bases between them. Per germline, CDR1 SGHVS and CDR2 FQNEAQ. The CDR3 is 15 residues long. CDR3 region: CASSMMAGAFGTQYF. The CDR3 DNA follows: TGTGCCAGCAGCATGATGGCGGGGGCATTCGGTACGCAGTATTTT.

This rearrangement joins TRBV7-8 to TRBJ2-3; D is perhaps TRBD1 (5 bases). This CDR3 region has 13 residues. The germline V gene has CDR1 SGHVS and CDR2 FQNEAQ. Trimming took 5 bases from V and 8 from J, leaving 14 bases between them. The CDR3 DNA is TGTGCCAGCAGCATCGACCAGGGAAGTACGCAGTATTTT. Its protein product is CASSIDQGSTQYF.

The rearrangement uses TRBV6-5 and TRBJ2-7, with D perhaps TRBD1 or TRBD2 (5 bases each). This CDR3 comprises 15 residues. The germline V gene has CDR1 MNHEY and CDR2 SVGAGI. Trimming stripped 4 bases from V and 0 bases from J, with 13 bases between. CDR3 nucleotides: TGTGCCAGCAGTTCCCGGGACCGTTACTCCTACGAGCAGTACTTC. Its translation: CASSSRDRYSYEQYF.

This clone appeared a single time. The chain employs TRBV4-2 and TRBJ2-7; possible D gene TRBD2, 5 bases. The CDR3 extends over 15 amino acids. Germline V gives CDR1 LGHNA, CDR2 YNFKEQ. Trimming removed 1 base from V and 5 bases from J, with 15 bases in between. The chain's CDR3 is CASSQGGLPFDEQYF. The DNA for the CDR3 is TGTGCCAGCAGCCAAGGTGGACTCCCTTTCGACGAGCAGTACTTC.

This chain links TRBV4-3 with TRBJ2-1, with 7 nucleotides matching TRBD2. The J segment lost 0 bases and the V segment lost 5 bases, leaving 4 bases of the junction unmatched. The CDR3 runs to 15 residues. The germline gives CDR1 LGHNA, CDR2 YSLEER. CDR3 amino acids: CASSSERGSYNEQFF. CDR3 coding DNA: TGCGCCAGCAGCAGTGAGCGGGGCTCCTACAATGAGCAGTTCTTC.

The rearrangement uses TRBV3-1 (or the pseudogene TRBV3-2) and TRBJ2-7; possible D gene TRBD2, 6 bases. Germline assignment: CDR1 LGHDT and CDR2 YNNKEL (reference sequence). The germline V and J ends were trimmed by 6 bases and 1 base, with 10 bases remaining between them. This CDR3 comprises 13 residues. The CDR3 is CASRGGGSYEQYF. The CDR3 DNA follows: TGTGCCAGCAGGGGGGGAGGATCCTACGAGCAGTACTTC.

J is TRBJ1-4 and V is TRBV30; TRBD1 aligns across 7 bases. The germline CDR1 and CDR2 sequences are GTSNPN and SVGIG (reference sequence). Trimming took 4 bases from V and 7 from J; bases not matched to a gene: 9. The CDR3 runs to 14 residues. The CDR3 DNA follows: TGTGCCTGGATACCTAGGGGGCAGGTTGAAAAACTGTTTTTT. This sequence encodes CAWIPRGQVEKLFF.